This is a list of T cell receptor beta chains from one sample in a study of blood T cell repertoires in COVID-19. Assay: immunoSEQ multiplex PCR; the TCRdb copy retains only in-frame clones and omits some. The data contain some 210,000 clones, almost 85% of them singletons. The sample taken for sequencing was peripheral blood. The receptors were sampled from a woman between 40 and 50 years old with acute or convalescent COVID-19. Each CDR3 is given with its conserved first and last residue. D genes are given only for firm matches. Only some rows state a clone size, as once, few, many or a class for expanded clones.

v_gene: TRBV5-4
j_gene: TRBJ1-3
abundance: NA
d_gene: NA
CDR3nt: TGTGCCAGCAGCTTAGGGGTTCTAAACACCATATATTTT
CDR3aa: CASSLGVLNTIYF

v_gene: TRBV6-1
j_gene: TRBJ2-1
abundance: NA
d_gene: NA
CDR3nt: TGTGCCAGCAGTGAACGGAGGGGCCCGTACAATGAGCAGTTCTTC
CDR3aa: CASSERRGPYNEQFF

v_gene: TRBV2
j_gene: TRBJ1-3
abundance: NA
d_gene: NA
CDR3nt: TGTGCCAGCGCGCGGTCTGGAAACACCATATATTTT
CDR3aa: CASARSGNTIYF

v_gene: TRBV2
j_gene: TRBJ2-7
abundance: NA
d_gene: TRBD2
CDR3nt: TGTGCCAGCAGGGCGGCTAGCGGGAGCAGAGAGCAGTACTTC
CDR3aa: CASRAASGSREQYF

v_gene: TRBV19
j_gene: TRBJ1-4
abundance: NA
d_gene: NA
CDR3nt: TGTGCCAGTAGTACACATTCTAATGAAAAACTGTTTTTT
CDR3aa: CASSTHSNEKLFF

v_gene: TRBV9
j_gene: TRBJ2-2
abundance: NA
d_gene: TRBD2
CDR3nt: TGTGCCAGCAGCCCAGGGACTAGCACCGGGGAGCTGTTTTTT
CDR3aa: CASSPGTSTGELFF

v_gene: TRBV12-3/TRBV12-4
j_gene: TRBJ2-1
abundance: NA
d_gene: NA
CDR3nt: TGTGCCAGCAGTTTGTCATACAATGAGCAGTTCTTC
CDR3aa: CASSLSYNEQFF

v_gene: TRBV28
j_gene: TRBJ1-1
abundance: NA
d_gene: TRBD1
CDR3nt: TGTGCCAGCAGTTCGCAGACAGGGATGAACACTGAAGCTTTCTTT
CDR3aa: CASSSQTGMNTEAFF

v_gene: TRBV5-1
j_gene: TRBJ1-2
abundance: few
d_gene: NA
CDR3nt: TGCGCCAGCAGCTTGTCCGATGAGAATTTCTATGGCTACACCTTC
CDR3aa: CASSLSDENFYGYTF

v_gene: TRBV30
j_gene: TRBJ2-3
abundance: once
d_gene: TRBD1
CDR3nt: TGTGCCTGGAGTGTGGGGACAGGGGGCTCGACAGATACGCAGTATTTT
CDR3aa: CAWSVGTGGSTDTQYF

v_gene: TRBV12-1
j_gene: TRBJ2-7
abundance: NA
d_gene: NA
CDR3nt: TGTGCCAGCAGCCTTACAGGGGGTAAGTGCGAGCAGTACTTC
CDR3aa: CASSLTGGKCEQYF

v_gene: TRBV10-2
j_gene: TRBJ2-5
abundance: NA
d_gene: TRBD1
CDR3nt: TGCGCCAGCAGTGAGGGGACAGGGTTCATCTCCGGGGGGACCCAGTACTTC
CDR3aa: CASSEGTGFISGGTQYF

v_gene: TRBV7-9
j_gene: TRBJ2-3
abundance: NA
d_gene: NA
CDR3nt: TGTGCCAGCAGCAAGCACACAGATACGCAGTATTTT
CDR3aa: CASSKHTDTQYF

v_gene: TRBV4-3
j_gene: TRBJ1-3
abundance: NA
d_gene: NA
CDR3nt: TGCGCCAGCAGCCAGGGGGGGCTTGGAAACACCATATATTTT
CDR3aa: CASSQGGLGNTIYF

v_gene: TRBV6-5
j_gene: TRBJ2-7
abundance: NA
d_gene: TRBD1
CDR3nt: TGTGCCAGCAGTACGCTGGACAGGGGCGGGGAGCAGTACTTC
CDR3aa: CASSTLDRGGEQYF

v_gene: TRBV5-4
j_gene: TRBJ2-1
abundance: NA
d_gene: TRBD2
CDR3nt: TGTGCCAGCATCAAACCGGGACTACAAGGGGATGAGCAGTTCTTC
CDR3aa: CASIKPGLQGDEQFF

v_gene: TRBV5-6
j_gene: TRBJ2-7
abundance: NA
d_gene: TRBD1
CDR3nt: TGTGCCAGCAGCTTGATCACCTTACCGGGACAGGGCTACGAGCAGTACTTC
CDR3aa: CASSLITLPGQGYEQYF

v_gene: TRBV4-3
j_gene: TRBJ2-3
abundance: NA
d_gene: TRBD2
CDR3nt: TGCGCCAGCAGCCAAGATTGGGGGAGGGGAAGCACAGATACGCAGTATTTT
CDR3aa: CASSQDWGRGSTDTQYF

v_gene: TRBV9
j_gene: TRBJ2-6
abundance: NA
d_gene: NA
CDR3nt: TGTGCCAGCAGCGCAAGAGGACAGTACTCCGGGGCCAACGTCCTGACTTTC
CDR3aa: CASSARGQYSGANVLTF

v_gene: TRBV6-6
j_gene: TRBJ2-1
abundance: NA
d_gene: TRBD2
CDR3nt: TGTGCCAGCACTACGGGAGGAAATTACAATGAGCAGTTCTTC
CDR3aa: CASTTGGNYNEQFF

v_gene: TRBV25-1
j_gene: TRBJ2-1
abundance: NA
d_gene: NA
CDR3nt: TGTGCCAGTACACCCTGGGCAGGGTCCTACAATGAGCAGTTCTTC
CDR3aa: CASTPWAGSYNEQFF

v_gene: TRBV12-5
j_gene: TRBJ1-1
abundance: NA
d_gene: TRBD1
CDR3nt: TGTGCTGTTCACAGGGGGCTGAGCACTGAAGCTTTCTTT
CDR3aa: CAVHRGLSTEAFF

v_gene: TRBV10-3
j_gene: TRBJ2-7
abundance: NA
d_gene: TRBD1
CDR3nt: TGTGCCATCAGTGCCGGGGCAGGGGGCTACGAGCAGTACTTC
CDR3aa: CAISAGAGGYEQYF

v_gene: TRBV5-5
j_gene: TRBJ1-3
abundance: few
d_gene: NA
CDR3nt: TGTGCCAGCAGCTGGCCAACCGGGACACAGAGCTCTGGAAACACCATATATTTT
CDR3aa: CASSWPTGTQSSGNTIYF

v_gene: TRBV18
j_gene: TRBJ1-3
abundance: few
d_gene: NA
CDR3nt: TGTGCCAGCTCACCCCAAGGGAGAGGGGGCTCTGGAAACACCATATATTTT
CDR3aa: CASSPQGRGGSGNTIYF

v_gene: TRBV5-1
j_gene: TRBJ2-3
abundance: NA
d_gene: NA
CDR3nt: TGCGCCAGCAGCTTGGCCGAGGGAGGAGACACAGATACGCAGTATTTT
CDR3aa: CASSLAEGGDTDTQYF

v_gene: TRBV5-5
j_gene: TRBJ2-7
abundance: few
d_gene: TRBD2
CDR3nt: TGTGCCAGCAGCTTGGGCGGGGGTATATACGAGCAGTACTTC
CDR3aa: CASSLGGGIYEQYF

v_gene: TRBV5-1
j_gene: TRBJ1-4
abundance: NA
d_gene: NA
CDR3nt: TGCGCCAGCAGCTTGCGGGGGACAACTAATGAAAAACTGTTTTTT
CDR3aa: CASSLRGTTNEKLFF